These 27 T cell receptor beta chains originate from one sample sequenced in a study of cytomegalovirus exposure and HLA in healthy donors. The PCR was carried out with 60 Vbeta primers and 13 Jbeta primers. Here immunoSEQ multiplex PCR was the method, and the copy in TCRdb shows in-frame clones only, minus some. Among some 140,000 clones, more than 75% were seen once, and the ten largest hold 5.5% to 6.5%. The material sequenced was PBMCs. These receptors originate from a middle-aged woman in good health and CMV-seropositive.

J is TRBJ2-6 and V is TRBV19; 9 bases are a match to TRBD1. The CDR3 totals 16 residues. V dropped 6 bases and J dropped 4; count of bases not matched to a gene: 7. Looked up from germline, CDR1 is LNHDA and CDR2 is SQIVND (reference sequence). Written as DNA, the CDR3 is TGTGCCAGTAGCCCAGGGACAGGGTACGGGGCCAACGTCCTGACTTTC. Its protein is CASSPGTGYGANVLTF.

This chain joins TRBV11-3 and TRBJ2-1; D possibly corresponds to TRBD2 (7 bases). V shed 5 bases and J shed 0 bases, with 17 bases lying between them. Looked up from germline, CDR1 is SGHNT and CDR2 is YENEEA. This CDR3 region has 17 residues. CDR3 residues: CASSPRAGASSYNEQFF. The DNA of the CDR3 is TGTGCCAGCAGCCCGCGGGCGGGGGCAAGCTCCTACAATGAGCAGTTCTTC.

This chain's CDR3 is CASSDRDRAYGYTF. The CDR3 coding sequence is TGTGCCAGTAGTGACCGGGACAGGGCCTATGGCTACACCTTC. The gene calls are TRBV19 and TRBJ1-2; TRBD1 agrees at 9 bases. Germline CDR1 reads LNHDA; CDR2 reads SQIVND (reference sequence). V shed 5 bases and J 4 bases; nucleotides not matched to a gene: 5. The CDR3 totals 14 residues.

This chain links TRBV7-6 with TRBJ2-2; D is unresolved. V lost 5 bases and J 6 bases, leaving 10 bases between the germline ends. The CDR3 consists of 13 residues. Germline-derived CDR1 and CDR2 are SGHVS and FNYEAQ. CDR3 protein: CASSIYVAGELFF. The CDR3 nucleotides are TGTGCCAGCAGCATCTATGTTGCCGGGGAGCTGTTTTTT.

The chain uses TRBV7-9 and TRBJ1-1, with 8 bases aligning to TRBD1. After removal of 8 bases from V and 1 base from J, the junction contained 9 bases not matched to a gene. The germline CDR1 and CDR2 sequences are SEHNR and FQNEAQ (reference sequence). CDR3 length equals 15 residues. In nucleotides, the CDR3 is TGTGCCAGCGAAAACAAGGGACAGGAGAACACTGAAGCTTTCTTT. Its protein product is CASENKGQENTEAFF.

The genes are TRBV29-1 and TRBJ2-1; 9 nucleotides match TRBD2. Germline CDR1 is SQVTM and CDR2 is ANQGSEA. This CDR3 comprises 13 residues. V shed 4 bases and J 10 bases; nucleotides not matched to a gene: 8. CDR3 in amino acids: CSVAGLAGIEQFF. The CDR3 coding sequence is TGCAGCGTTGCCGGTCTAGCGGGAATCGAGCAGTTCTTC.

In this sample, this clone turned up once. The CDR3 bases are TGCGCCAGCAGCAGTGGCCGAAATGAGCAGTTCTTC. Amino acid sequence: CASSSGRNEQFF. This rearrangement joins TRBV5-1 to TRBJ2-1; D remains ambiguous. Germline V gives CDR1 SGHRS, CDR2 YFSETQ. V lost 4 bases, J lost 7 bases, and 9 bases lay in between. This CDR3 region has 12 residues.

V and J are TRBV19 and TRBJ2-3, with 11 bases aligning to TRBD2. Trimming took 5 bases from V and 2 from J; bases not matched to a gene: 12. CDR3 length: 18 amino acids. Looked up from germline, CDR1 is LNHDA and CDR2 is SQIVND (reference sequence). Here the CDR3 reads CASSPGTSGGGNTDTQYF. The DNA of the CDR3 is TGTGCCAGTAGTCCGGGGACTAGCGGCGGCGGAAACACAGATACGCAGTATTTT.

The chain employs TRBV28 and TRBJ1-5; possible D gene TRBD1, 5 bases. There are 17 residues in the CDR3. Trimming removed 5 bases from V and 0 bases from J, with 17 bases in between. Germline CDR1 MDHEN, CDR2 SYDVKM. The CDR3 DNA is TGTGCCAGCAGTATATTCTTGGGGCGGGATAGCAATCAGCCCCAGCATTTT. Protein: CASSIFLGRDSNQPQHF. Full variable domain (remainder filled in from reference TRBV28 and TRBJ1-5): DVKVTQSSRYLVKRTGEKVFLECVQDMDHENMFWYRQDPGLGLRLIYFSYDVKMKEKGDIPEGYSVSREKKERFSLILESASTNQTSMYLCASSIFLGRDSNQPQHFGDGTRLSIL.

In its sample, this clone was seen a few times. The V gene is TRBV19, the J gene TRBJ2-2; TRBD2 agrees at 8 bases. After removal of 7 bases from V and 6 bases from J, the junction contained 10 bases not matched to a gene. Germline loops: CDR1 LNHDA, CDR2 SQIVND (reference sequence). CDR3 length: 15 amino acids. The CDR3 DNA follows: TGTGCCAGTAAAGCCGGCGGGAGGAGACCCGGGGAGCTGTTTTTT. This encodes CASKAGGRRPGELFF.

V and J are TRBV19 and TRBJ1-5; D gene uncertain. The CDR3 loop spans 13 amino acids. CDR1 LNHDA and CDR2 SQIVND come from the germline V gene (reference sequence). V lost 3 bases to trimming and J lost 6 bases, with 9 bases between them. The CDR3 region has the DNA TGTGCCAGTAGTATCAGGCCCGTTCAGCCCCAGCATTTT. It yields the protein CASSIRPVQPQHF.

The chain is built from TRBV18 and TRBJ1-5; D is unresolved. Germline values: CDR1 KGHSH, CDR2 LQKENI. The CDR3 consists of 13 residues. V was trimmed by 8 bases and J by 6 bases, leaving 14 bases between them. The CDR3 region is CASRSQNGQPQHF. The DNA of the CDR3 is TGTGCCAGCCGTAGCCAGAACGGTCAGCCCCAGCATTTT.

The rearrangement uses TRBV7-3 and TRBJ1-1; tentative D call: TRBD1 (6 bases). The CDR3 runs 17 residues. The germline V gene encodes CDR1 SGHTA and CDR2 FQGTGA. V shed 6 bases and J shed 1 base, with 21 bases lying between them. CDR3 bases: TGTGCCAGCAGAAGGACCGGGACACTCACTTCGAACACTGAAGCTTTCTTT. It yields the protein CASRRTGTLTSNTEAFF.

The V and J genes are TRBV7-2 and TRBJ1-6; D ambiguous. CDR1 is SGHTA, CDR2 FQGNSA, per germline. The CDR3 totals 14 residues. V lost 2 bases, J lost 10 bases, and 12 bases lay in between. CDR3 sequence: CASSLREKGSPLHF. The CDR3 DNA follows: TGTGCCAGCAGCTTACGGGAGAAAGGGTCACCCCTCCACTTT.

The chain recombines TRBV30 with TRBJ2-3; no clear D. The CDR3 spans 12 residues. The V end lost 2 bases, the J end lost 1 base, and 4 bases lay between the germline ends. Germline V lookup: CDR1 GTSNPN, CDR2 SVGIG (reference sequence). The CDR3 protein is CAWSLGTDTQYF. The CDR3 region has the DNA TGTGCCTGGAGTCTCGGCACAGATACGCAGTATTTT.

This chain links TRBV7-3 with TRBJ1-2; unclear D gene. V was shortened by 5 bases and J by 7 bases, with 14 bases between the two germline ends. CDR3 length: 13 amino acids. Germline V gene sequence: CDR1 SGHTA, CDR2 FQGTGA. The CDR3 spells CASSRGGEAGYTF. The CDR3 coding sequence is TGTGCCAGCAGCCGGGGAGGTGAGGCTGGCTACACCTTC.

This clone came up once. CDR3 residues: CASSGTGTGDKETQYF. The CDR3 DNA sequence: TGTGCCAGCAGCGGGACCGGGACAGGTGACAAAGAGACCCAGTACTTC. This rearrangement joins TRBV7-9 to TRBJ2-5; 8 nucleotides line up with TRBD1. Germline V gives CDR1 SEHNR, CDR2 FQNEAQ (reference sequence). Germline trimming cut 5 bases from V and 3 bases from J; bases unmatched to any gene: 11. The CDR3 is 16 amino acids.

The V call is TRBV18, the J call TRBJ2-2; D is undetermined. V was trimmed by 0 bases and J by 4 bases, leaving 9 bases between them. The CDR3 runs to 15 residues. Per germline, CDR1 KGHSH and CDR2 LQKENI. CDR3 sequence: CASSPPNELTGELFF. As DNA, the CDR3 is TGTGCCAGCTCACCACCCAACGAACTCACCGGGGAGCTGTTTTTT.

The J gene is TRBJ2-1, the V gene TRBV4-2, with D perhaps TRBD2 (8 bases). This CDR3 spans 19 amino acids. Looked up from germline, CDR1 is LGHNA and CDR2 is YNFKEQ. Trimming took off 4 bases at V and 4 bases at J, with 26 bases between the two ends. The CDR3 region has the DNA TGTGCCAGCAGCCGTCGTGGTACTAGCGGAGCACAGGGGTACAATGAGCAGTTCTTC. Translated: CASSRRGTSGAQGYNEQFF.

The gene calls are TRBV5-6 and TRBJ2-6; TRBD1 matches at 8 bases. Germline loops: CDR1 SGHDT, CDR2 YYEEEE. V lost 3 bases, J lost 1 base, and 3 bases stayed unmatched. The CDR3 extends over 16 amino acids. The CDR3, as DNA: TGTGCCAGCAGCTCCAGGGGGCTGTCTGGGGCCAACGTCCTGACTTTC. Translation gives CASSSRGLSGANVLTF.

The rearrangement uses TRBV6-5 and TRBJ1-3; 7 positions match TRBD1. The V gene end was trimmed by 5 bases and the J gene end by 9 bases; junction bases not matched to a gene: 10. The CDR3 has 14 amino acids. Germline assignment: CDR1 MNHEY and CDR2 SVGAGI. Here the CDR3 reads CASSNRQGGGTIYF. DNA for the CDR3: TGTGCCAGCAGTAACCGACAGGGTGGTGGCACCATATATTTT.

This clone was recorded only once. The J gene is TRBJ2-5, the V gene TRBV7-6; a weak D match, TRBD2 (6 bases). Germline V gives CDR1 SGHVS, CDR2 FNYEAQ. This CDR3 contains 17 residues. Between the trimmed V and J ends, which lost 1 base and 4 bases, there was a span of 19 bases. The CDR3 is CASSLVVSRGVGETQYF. Written as DNA, the CDR3 is TGTGCCAGCAGCTTAGTAGTCTCCCGCGGGGTAGGAGAGACCCAGTACTTC. Drawing the rest from reference TRBV7-6 and TRBJ2-5, the complete variable domain is GAGVSQSPRYKVTKRGQDVALRCDPISGHVSLYWYRQALGQGPEFLTYFNYEAQQDKSGLPNDRFSAERPEGSISTLTIQRTEQRDSAMYRCASSLVVSRGVGETQYFGPGTRLLVL.

V and J are TRBV28 and TRBJ1-2, with a weak D call TRBD1 (6 bases). With 8 bases removed from V and 8 bases from J, the gap between germline ends came to 18 bases. The CDR3 sequence is 13 residues long. Germline V lookup: CDR1 MDHEN, CDR2 SYDVKM. The CDR3 loop is CASHLGGVRGYTF. The CDR3 nucleotides read TGTGCCAGCCACTTAGGGGGGGTGAGGGGCTACACCTTC.

The rearrangement uses TRBV27 and TRBJ2-5; tentative D call: TRBD1 (6 bases). V lost 6 bases to trimming and J lost 5 bases, with 13 bases between them. The CDR3 covers 13 residues. Germline V gene lookup returns CDR1 MNHEY and CDR2 SMNVEV (reference sequence). CDR3 loop: CASSPYQGETQYF. The DNA for the CDR3 is TGTGCCAGCAGCCCTTACCAGGGGGAGACCCAGTACTTC.

V usage is TRBV28 and J usage is TRBJ2-7; 7 nucleotides agree with TRBD2. The CDR3 spans 16 residues. Germline-derived CDR1 and CDR2 are MDHEN and SYDVKM. The V gene end was trimmed by 4 bases and the J gene end by 2 bases; junction bases not matched to a gene: 11. The CDR3 loop is CASSSGIRAGAYEQYF. The CDR3 DNA reads TGTGCCAGCAGTTCCGGTATTCGGGCGGGAGCCTACGAGCAGTACTTC.

This clone was picked up a small number of times. The rearrangement links TRBV5-6 to TRBJ1-4; 7 bases are a match to TRBD1. This CDR3 is 14 amino acids long. Germline values: CDR1 SGHDT, CDR2 YYEEEE. After removal of 4 bases from V and 5 bases from J, the junction contained 5 bases not matched to a gene. CDR3 residues: CASSAGTVNEKLFF. The DNA of the CDR3 is TGTGCCAGCAGCGCCGGGACAGTCAATGAAAAACTGTTTTTT.

The chain joins TRBV18 to TRBJ2-5; 10 nucleotides agree with TRBD1. V was clipped by 6 bases and J by 2 bases; unmatched bases: 6. CDR1 and CDR2 (germline): KGHSH, LQKENI. The CDR3 is 15 residues long. The CDR3 DNA reads TGTGCCAGCTCGACTGGACAGGGGGTACAAGAGACCCAGTACTTC. Translated, it gives CASSTGQGVQETQYF.